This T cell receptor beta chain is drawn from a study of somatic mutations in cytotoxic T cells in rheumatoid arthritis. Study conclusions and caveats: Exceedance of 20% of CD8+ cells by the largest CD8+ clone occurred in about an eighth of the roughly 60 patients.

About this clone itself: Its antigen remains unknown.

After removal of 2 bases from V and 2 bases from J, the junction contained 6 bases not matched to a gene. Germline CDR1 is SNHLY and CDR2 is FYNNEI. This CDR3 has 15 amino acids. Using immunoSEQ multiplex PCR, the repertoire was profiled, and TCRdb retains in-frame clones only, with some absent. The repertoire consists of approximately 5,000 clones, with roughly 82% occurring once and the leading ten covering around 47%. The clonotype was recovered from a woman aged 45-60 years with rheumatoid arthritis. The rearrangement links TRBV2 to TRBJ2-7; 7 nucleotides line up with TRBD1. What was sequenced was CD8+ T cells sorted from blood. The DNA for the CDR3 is TGTGCCAGCAGTGAATTGACAGGGAGTACCTACGAGCAGTACTTC. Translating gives CASSELTGSTYEQYF.